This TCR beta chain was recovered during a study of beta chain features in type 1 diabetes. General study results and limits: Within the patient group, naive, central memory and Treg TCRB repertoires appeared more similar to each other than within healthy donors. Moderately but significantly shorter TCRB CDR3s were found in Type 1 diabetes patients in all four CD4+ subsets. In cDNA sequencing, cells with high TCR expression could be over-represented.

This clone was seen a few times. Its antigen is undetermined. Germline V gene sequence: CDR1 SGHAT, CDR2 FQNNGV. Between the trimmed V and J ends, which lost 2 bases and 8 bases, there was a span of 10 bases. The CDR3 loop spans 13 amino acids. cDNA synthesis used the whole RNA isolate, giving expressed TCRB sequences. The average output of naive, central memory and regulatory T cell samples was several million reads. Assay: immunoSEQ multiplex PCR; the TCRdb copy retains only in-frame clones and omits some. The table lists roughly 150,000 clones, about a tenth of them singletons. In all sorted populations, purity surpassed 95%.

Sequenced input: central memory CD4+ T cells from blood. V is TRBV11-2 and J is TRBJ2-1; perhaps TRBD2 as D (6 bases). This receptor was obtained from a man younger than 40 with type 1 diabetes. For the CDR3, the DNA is TGTGCCAGCAGCTTATTACTAGCAGATGAGCAGTTCTTC. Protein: CASSLLLADEQFF.